This record concerns one T cell receptor (beta chain) sequence. After removal of 4 bases from V and 0 bases from J, the junction contained 3 bases not matched to a gene. The CDR3 loop spans 15 amino acids. Looked up from germline, CDR1 is SNHLY and CDR2 is FYNNEI. This entry is derived from a study of blood T cell repertoires in COVID-19. Study-level information: Sites across the United States, Italy and Spain contributed samples from acute and convalescent COVID-19. The cDNA or gDNA used as material had been derived from T cells, B-cell-depleted T cells, or PBMCs.

How the authors handled the data: Scientists estimated how many nucleated cells there were by amplifying reference gene primers. The data were produced by immunoSEQ multiplex PCR, yet TCRdb's version contains in-frame clones alone and is incomplete. V and J calls and clone size are as listed in that table; D and trimming were resolved from the DNA. Found here are about 140,000 clones, about 82% of them singletons; the top ten hold over 2.5%. The sample comprised peripheral blood. The rearrangement joins TRBV2 to TRBJ1-5, with 7 bases lining up with TRBD1. The clonotype comes from a man aged 45-60 years with acute or convalescent COVID-19. Written as DNA, the CDR3 is TGTGCCAGCAGTGCGAACAGGGGTAGCAATCAGCCCCAGCATTTT. It yields the protein CASSANRGSNQPQHF.